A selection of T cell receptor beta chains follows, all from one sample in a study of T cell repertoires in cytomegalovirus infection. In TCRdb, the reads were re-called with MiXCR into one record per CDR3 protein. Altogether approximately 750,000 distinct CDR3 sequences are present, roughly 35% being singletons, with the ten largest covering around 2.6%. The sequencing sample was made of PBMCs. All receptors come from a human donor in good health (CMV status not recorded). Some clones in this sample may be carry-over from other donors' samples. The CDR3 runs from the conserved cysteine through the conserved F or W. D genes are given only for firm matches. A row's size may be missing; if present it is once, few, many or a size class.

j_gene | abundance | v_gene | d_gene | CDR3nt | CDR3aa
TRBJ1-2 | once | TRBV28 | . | TGTGCCAGCAGATCCGCCCTGGGGGGAGACAGACCCTATGGCTACACCTTC | CASRSALGGDRPYGYTF
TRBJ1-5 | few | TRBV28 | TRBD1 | TGTGCCAGCAGTTTGGCCGGGACAGGAGGGGTGCAGCCCCAGCATTTT | CASSLAGTGGVQPQHF
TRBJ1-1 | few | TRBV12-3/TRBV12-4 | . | TGTGCCAGCAGACAAGACAGGTCGAACACTGAAGCTTTCTTT | CASRQDRSNTEAFF
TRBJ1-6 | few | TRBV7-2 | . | TGTGCCAGCATTCGACGGGGGGATTCACCCCTCCACTTT | CASIRRGDSPLHF
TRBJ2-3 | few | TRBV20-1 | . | TGCAGTGCTAGAGATGTGAAGGGCACAGATACGCAGTATTTT | CSARDVKGTDTQYF
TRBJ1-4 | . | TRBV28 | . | TGTGCCAGCACTAGGGCCGGTCTAAATGAAAAACTGTTTTTT | CASTRAGLNEKLFF
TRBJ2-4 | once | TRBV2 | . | TGTGCCAGCAGTGGGGAGGCAGGGATTTACAAAAACATTCAGTACTTC | CASSGEAGIYKNIQYF
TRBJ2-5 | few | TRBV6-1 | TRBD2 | TGTGCCAGCAGATCCGGGGGAGGGCAGGAGACCCAGTACTTC | CASRSGGGQETQYF
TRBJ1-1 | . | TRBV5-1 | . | TGCGCCAGCAGCCGGGGCGGTGAGATTGAAGCTTTCTTT | CASSRGGEIEAFF
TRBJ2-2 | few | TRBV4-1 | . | TGCGCCAGCAGCCAGGGATCTTTAGAAGGGGCCGGGGAGCTGTTTTTT | CASSQGSLEGAGELFF
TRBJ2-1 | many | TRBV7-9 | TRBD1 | TGTGCCAGCACCATTTCCCAGGGGGTCACTATGAGGGATGAGCAGTTCTTC | CASTISQGVTMRDEQFF
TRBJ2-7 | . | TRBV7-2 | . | TGTGCCAGCAGCTTAGTATCACAGCACCTATCCTACGAGCAGTACTTC | CASSLVSQHLSYEQYF